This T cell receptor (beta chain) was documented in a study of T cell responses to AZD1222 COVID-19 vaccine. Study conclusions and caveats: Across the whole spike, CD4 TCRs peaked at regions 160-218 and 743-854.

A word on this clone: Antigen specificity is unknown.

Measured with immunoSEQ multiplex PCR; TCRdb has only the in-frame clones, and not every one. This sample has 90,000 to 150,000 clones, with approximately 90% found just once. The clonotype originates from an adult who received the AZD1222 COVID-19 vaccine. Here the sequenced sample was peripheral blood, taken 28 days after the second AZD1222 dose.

CDR3 in DNA: TGTGCCAGCAGCGCAACACAGAACACTGAAGCTTTCTTT. Encoded protein: CASSATQNTEAFF. The chain combines TRBV6-2 or TRBV6-3 with TRBJ1-1, with no clear D. Germline-derived CDR1 and CDR2 are MNHEY and SVGEGT. The CDR3 extends over 13 amino acids. V was cut by 6 bases and J by 1 base, with 9 bases left in between.